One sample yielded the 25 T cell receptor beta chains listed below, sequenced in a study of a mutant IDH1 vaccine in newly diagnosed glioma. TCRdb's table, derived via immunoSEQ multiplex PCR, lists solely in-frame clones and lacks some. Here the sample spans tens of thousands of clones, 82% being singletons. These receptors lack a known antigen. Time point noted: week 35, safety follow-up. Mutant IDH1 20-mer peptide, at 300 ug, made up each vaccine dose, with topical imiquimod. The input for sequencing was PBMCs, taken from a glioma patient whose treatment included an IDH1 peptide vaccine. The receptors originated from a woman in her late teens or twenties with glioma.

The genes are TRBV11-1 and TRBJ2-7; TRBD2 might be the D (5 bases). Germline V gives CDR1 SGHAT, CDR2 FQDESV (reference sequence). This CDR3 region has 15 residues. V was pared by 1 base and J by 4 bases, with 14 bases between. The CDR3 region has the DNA TGTGCCAGCAGCTTAGAGGCAGGTGAGGGATACGAGCAGTACTTC. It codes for CASSLEAGEGYEQYF. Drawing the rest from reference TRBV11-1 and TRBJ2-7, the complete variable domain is EAEVAQSPRYKITEKSQAVAFWCDPISGHATLYWYRQILGQGPELLVQFQDESVVDDSQLPKDRFSAERLKGVDSTLKIQPAELGDSAMYLCASSLEAGEGYEQYFGPGTRLTVT.

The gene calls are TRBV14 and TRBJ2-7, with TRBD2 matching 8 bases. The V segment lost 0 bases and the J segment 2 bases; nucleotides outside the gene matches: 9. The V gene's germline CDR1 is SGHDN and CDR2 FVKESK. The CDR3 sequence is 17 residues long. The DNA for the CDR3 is TGTGCCAGCAGCCAAGATTCTGCGGGAGGCCTAACCTACGAGCAGTACTTC. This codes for CASSQDSAGGLTYEQYF. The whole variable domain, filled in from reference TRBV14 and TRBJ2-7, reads EAGVTQFPSHSVIEKGQTVTLRCDPISGHDNLYWYRRVMGKEIKFLLHFVKESKQDESGMPNNRFLAERTGGTYSTLKVQPAELEDSGVYFCASSQDSAGGLTYEQYFGPGTRLTVT.

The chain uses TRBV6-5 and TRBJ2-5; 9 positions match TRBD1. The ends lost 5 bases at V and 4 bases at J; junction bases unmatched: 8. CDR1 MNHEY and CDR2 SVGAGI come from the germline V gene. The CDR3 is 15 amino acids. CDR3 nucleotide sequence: TGTGCCAGCAGTCAAACCGGGACAGGGCCAGAGACCCAGTACTTC. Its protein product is CASSQTGTGPETQYF.

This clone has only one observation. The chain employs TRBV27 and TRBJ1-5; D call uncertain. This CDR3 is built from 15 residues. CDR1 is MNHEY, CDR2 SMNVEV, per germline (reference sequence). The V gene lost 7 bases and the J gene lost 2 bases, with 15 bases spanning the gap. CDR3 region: CASNPSGHGNQPQHF. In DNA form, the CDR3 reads TGTGCCAGCAATCCATCCGGGCACGGCAATCAGCCCCAGCATTTT.

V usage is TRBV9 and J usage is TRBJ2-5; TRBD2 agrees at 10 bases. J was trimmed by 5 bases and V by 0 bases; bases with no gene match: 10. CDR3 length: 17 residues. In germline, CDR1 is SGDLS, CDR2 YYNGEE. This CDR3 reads CASSVGAGSGLAETQYF. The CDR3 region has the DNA TGTGCCAGCAGCGTAGGAGCAGGTTCGGGACTAGCGGAGACCCAGTACTTC.

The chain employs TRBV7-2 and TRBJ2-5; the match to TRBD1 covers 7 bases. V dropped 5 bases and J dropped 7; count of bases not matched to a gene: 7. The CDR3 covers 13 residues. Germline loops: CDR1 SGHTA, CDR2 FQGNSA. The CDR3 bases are TGTGCCAGCAGCACCGGACAGGCGGGGACCCAGTACTTC. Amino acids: CASSTGQAGTQYF.

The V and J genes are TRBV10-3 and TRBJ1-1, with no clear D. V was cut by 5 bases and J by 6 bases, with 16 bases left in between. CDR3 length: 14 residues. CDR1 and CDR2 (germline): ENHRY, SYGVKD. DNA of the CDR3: TGTGCCATCAGTTTCTCCCGGGTCTACCCTGAAGCTTTCTTT. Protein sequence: CAISFSRVYPEAFF.

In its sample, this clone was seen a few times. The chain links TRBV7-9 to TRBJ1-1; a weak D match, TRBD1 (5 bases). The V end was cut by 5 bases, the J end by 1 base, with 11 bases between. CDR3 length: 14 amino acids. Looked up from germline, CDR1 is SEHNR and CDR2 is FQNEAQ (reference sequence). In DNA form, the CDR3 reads TGTGCCAGCAGCCCGTTGAGGGGGAACACTGAAGCTTTCTTT. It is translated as CASSPLRGNTEAFF. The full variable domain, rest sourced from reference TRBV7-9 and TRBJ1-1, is DTGVSQNPRHKITKRGQNVTFRCDPISEHNRLYWYRQTLGQGPEFLTYFQNEAQLEKSRLLSDRFSAERPKGSFSTLEIQRTEQGDSAMYLCASSPLRGNTEAFFGQGTRLTVV.

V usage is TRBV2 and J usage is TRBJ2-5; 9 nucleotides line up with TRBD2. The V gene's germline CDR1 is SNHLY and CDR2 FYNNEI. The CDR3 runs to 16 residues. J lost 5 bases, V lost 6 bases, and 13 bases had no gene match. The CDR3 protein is CASSPPGLASGETQYF. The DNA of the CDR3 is TGTGCCAGCAGCCCCCCGGGACTAGCTTCAGGGGAGACCCAGTACTTC.

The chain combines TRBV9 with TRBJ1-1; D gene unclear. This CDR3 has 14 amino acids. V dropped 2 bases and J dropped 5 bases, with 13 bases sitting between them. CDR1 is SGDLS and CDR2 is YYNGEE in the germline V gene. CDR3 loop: CASSVPTVGTEAFF. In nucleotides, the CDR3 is TGTGCCAGCAGCGTGCCGACCGTGGGGACTGAAGCTTTCTTT.

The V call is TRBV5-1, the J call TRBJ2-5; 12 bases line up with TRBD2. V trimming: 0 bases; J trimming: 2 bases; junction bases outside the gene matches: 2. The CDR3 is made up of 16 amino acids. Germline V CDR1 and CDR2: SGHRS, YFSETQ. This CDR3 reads CASSLGGTSGQETQYF. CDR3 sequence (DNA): TGCGCCAGCAGCTTGGGCGGGACTAGCGGGCAAGAGACCCAGTACTTC. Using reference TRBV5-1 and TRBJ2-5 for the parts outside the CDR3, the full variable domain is KAGVTQTPRYLIKTRGQQVTLSCSPISGHRSVSWYQQTPGQGLQFLFEYFSETQRNKGNFPGRFSGRQFSNSRSEMNVSTLELGDSALYLCASSLGGTSGQETQYFGPGTRLLVL.

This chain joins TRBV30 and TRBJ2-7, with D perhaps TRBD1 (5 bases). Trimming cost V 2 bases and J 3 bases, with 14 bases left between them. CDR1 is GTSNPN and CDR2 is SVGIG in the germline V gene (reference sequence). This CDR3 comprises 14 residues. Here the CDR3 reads CAWSLTGAGYEQYF. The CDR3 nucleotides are TGTGCCTGGAGTTTAACAGGTGCCGGCTACGAGCAGTACTTC.

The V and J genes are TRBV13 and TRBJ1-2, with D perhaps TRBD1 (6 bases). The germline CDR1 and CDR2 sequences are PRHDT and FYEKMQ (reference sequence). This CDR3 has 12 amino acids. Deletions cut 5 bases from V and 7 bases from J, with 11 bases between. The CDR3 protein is CASSARGGGYTF. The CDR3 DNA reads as TGTGCCAGCAGCGCAAGAGGGGGTGGCTACACCTTC.

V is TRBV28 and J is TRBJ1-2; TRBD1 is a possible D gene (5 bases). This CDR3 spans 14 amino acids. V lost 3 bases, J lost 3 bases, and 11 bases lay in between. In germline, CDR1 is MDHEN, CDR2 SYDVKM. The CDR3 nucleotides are TGTGCCAGCAGTTTCGGGGGGGTGCACTATGGCTACACCTTC. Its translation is CASSFGGVHYGYTF.

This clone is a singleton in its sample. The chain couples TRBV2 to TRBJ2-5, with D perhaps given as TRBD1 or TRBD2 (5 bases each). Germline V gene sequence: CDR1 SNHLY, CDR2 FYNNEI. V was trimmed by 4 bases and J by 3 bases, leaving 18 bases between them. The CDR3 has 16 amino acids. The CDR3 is CASSGSLRGREETQYF. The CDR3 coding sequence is TGTGCCAGCAGTGGCTCTCTGAGGGGCCGAGAAGAGACCCAGTACTTC. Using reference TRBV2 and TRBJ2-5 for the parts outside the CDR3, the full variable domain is EPEVTQTPSHQVTQMGQEVILRCVPISNHLYFYWYRQILGQKVEFLVSFYNNEISEKSEIFDDQFSVERPDGSNFTLKIRSTKLEDSAMYFCASSGSLRGREETQYFGPGTRLLVL.

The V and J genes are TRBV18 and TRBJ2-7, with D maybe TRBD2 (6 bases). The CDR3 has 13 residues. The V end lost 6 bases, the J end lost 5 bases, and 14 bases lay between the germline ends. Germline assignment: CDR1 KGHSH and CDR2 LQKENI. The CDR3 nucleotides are TGTGCCAGCTCCCCGGGAGTAGCGGACGAGCAGTACTTC. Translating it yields CASSPGVADEQYF. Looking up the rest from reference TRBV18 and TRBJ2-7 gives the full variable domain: NAGVMQNPRHLVRRRGQEARLRCSPMKGHSHVYWYRQLPEEGLKFMVYLQKENIIDESGMPKERFSAEFPKEGPSILRIQQVVRGDSAAYFCASSPGVADEQYFGPGTRLTVT.

CDR3 loop: CASSGDPNTEAFF. The CDR3 region has the DNA TGTGCCAGCAGTGGCGATCCGAACACTGAAGCTTTCTTT. The rearrangement uses TRBV27 and TRBJ1-1; unclear D gene. Germline V gene data show CDR1 as MNHEY and CDR2 as SMNVEV (reference sequence). The CDR3 loop spans 13 amino acids. V lost 5 bases and J 1 base, leaving 8 bases between the germline ends.

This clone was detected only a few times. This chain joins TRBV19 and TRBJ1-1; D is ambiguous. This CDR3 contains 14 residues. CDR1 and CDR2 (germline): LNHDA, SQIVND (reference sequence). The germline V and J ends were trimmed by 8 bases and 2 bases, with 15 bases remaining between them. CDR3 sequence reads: CASARQAENTEAFF. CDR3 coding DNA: TGTGCCAGTGCCAGGCAGGCTGAAAACACTGAAGCTTTCTTT.

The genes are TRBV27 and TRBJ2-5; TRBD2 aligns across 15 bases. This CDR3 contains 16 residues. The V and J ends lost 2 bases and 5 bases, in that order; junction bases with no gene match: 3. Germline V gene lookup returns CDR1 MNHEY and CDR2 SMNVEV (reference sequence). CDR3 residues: CASSLGLAGGLETQYF. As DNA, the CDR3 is TGTGCCAGCAGTTTAGGACTAGCGGGAGGGCTGGAGACCCAGTACTTC.

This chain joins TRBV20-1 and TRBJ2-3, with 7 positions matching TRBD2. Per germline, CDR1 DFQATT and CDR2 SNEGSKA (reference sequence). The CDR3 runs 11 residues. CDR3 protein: CSPREVYTQYF. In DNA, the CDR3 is TGCAGCCCCCGGGAGGTGTATACGCAGTATTTT.

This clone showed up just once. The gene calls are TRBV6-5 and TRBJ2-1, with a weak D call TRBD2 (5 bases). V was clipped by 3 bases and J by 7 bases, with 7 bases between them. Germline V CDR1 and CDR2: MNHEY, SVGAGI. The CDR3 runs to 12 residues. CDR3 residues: CASSYRGNEQFF. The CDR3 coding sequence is TGTGCCAGCAGTTATCGCGGGAATGAGCAGTTCTTC.

The CDR3 is CASSQDLGFNQPQHF. CDR3 nucleotide sequence: TGTGCCAGCAGCCAAGATCTAGGGTTCAATCAGCCCCAGCATTTT. The chain recombines TRBV4-2 with TRBJ1-5; no clear D. The CDR3 is 15 amino acids. CDR1 and CDR2 from the germline V gene are LGHNA and YNFKEQ. The V end lost 0 bases, the J end lost 3 bases, and 9 bases lay between the germline ends.

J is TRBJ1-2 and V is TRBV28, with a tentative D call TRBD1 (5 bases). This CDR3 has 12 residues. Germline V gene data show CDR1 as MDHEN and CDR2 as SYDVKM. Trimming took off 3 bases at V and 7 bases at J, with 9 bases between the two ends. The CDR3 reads CASSLGQGGYTF. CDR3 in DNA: TGTGCCAGCAGTTTGGGGCAGGGTGGCTACACCTTC.

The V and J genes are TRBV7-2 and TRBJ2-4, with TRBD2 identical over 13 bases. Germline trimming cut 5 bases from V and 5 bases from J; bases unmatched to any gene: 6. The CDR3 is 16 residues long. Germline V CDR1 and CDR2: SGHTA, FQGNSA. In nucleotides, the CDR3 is TGTGCCAGCAGCCCCCGACTAGCGGGAGGAGAAAACATTCAGTACTTC. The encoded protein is CASSPRLAGGENIQYF. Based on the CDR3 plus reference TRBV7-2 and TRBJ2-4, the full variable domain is GAGVSQSPSNKVTEKGKDVELRCDPISGHTALYWYRQSLGQGLEFLIYFQGNSAPDKSGLPSDRFSAERTGGSVSTLTIQRTQQEDSAVYLCASSPRLAGGENIQYFGAGTRLSVL.

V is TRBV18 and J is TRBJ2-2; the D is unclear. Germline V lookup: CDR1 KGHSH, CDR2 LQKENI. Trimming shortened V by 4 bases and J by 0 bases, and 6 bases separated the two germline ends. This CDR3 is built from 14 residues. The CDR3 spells CASSQTPNTGELFF. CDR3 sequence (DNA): TGTGCCAGCTCACAAACACCGAACACCGGGGAGCTGTTTTTT.